These 28 T cell receptor beta chains originate from one sample sequenced in a study of T cells in localized non-small cell lung cancer. The data were produced by immunoSEQ multiplex PCR, yet TCRdb's version contains in-frame clones alone and is incomplete. Of several thousand clones listed, roughly 86% are singletons. The sequencing here drew on peripheral blood, taken before any cancer treatment. Every receptor here comes from a female donor older than 55 with stage II squamous cell lung carcinoma.

The V call is TRBV6-1, the J call TRBJ1-1; D is ambiguous. Germline V gives CDR1 MNHNS, CDR2 SASEGT. Trimming left V 6 bases short and J 4 bases short, with 9 bases between. This CDR3 region has 12 residues. This chain's CDR3 is CASSGVATEAFF. Here the CDR3 DNA reads TGTGCCAGCAGCGGGGTCGCCACTGAAGCTTTCTTT.

V gene TRBV30 combines with J gene TRBJ2-5, with TRBD2 matching over 12 bases. CDR1 and CDR2 from the germline V gene are GTSNPN and SVGIG (reference sequence). V lost 1 base to trimming and J lost 4 bases; unmatched junction nucleotides: 4. This CDR3 contains 15 residues. The CDR3 DNA reads TGTGCCTGGAGTGGACTAGCGGGAGTAGTAGAGACCCAGTACTTC. Its translation: CAWSGLAGVVETQYF.

V gene TRBV2 combines with J gene TRBJ1-1, with TRBD1 identical over 8 bases. The germline CDR1 and CDR2 sequences are SNHLY and FYNNEI. With 8 bases clipped from V and 2 bases from J, the junction kept 1 base outside the gene matches. The CDR3 is made up of 12 amino acids. The CDR3 region has the DNA TGTGCCAGCCAGGGGGCCAACACTGAAGCTTTCTTT. Amino acid sequence: CASQGANTEAFF.

The chain combines TRBV6-1 with TRBJ1-5; 9 bases are a match to TRBD1. V shed 6 bases and J 1 base; nucleotides not matched to a gene: 4. CDR1 is MNHNS, CDR2 SASEGT, per germline. The CDR3 has 15 residues. The CDR3, as DNA: TGTGCCAGCAGCGTGGGGACAGGGAGCAATCAGCCCCAGCATTTT. It codes for CASSVGTGSNQPQHF.

This chain joins TRBV10-3 and TRBJ1-3; D might be TRBD1 (6 bases). From germline, CDR1 is ENHRY and CDR2 SYGVKD. The CDR3 extends over 14 amino acids. Between the trimmed V and J ends, which lost 10 bases and 0 bases, there was a span of 13 bases. CDR3 region: CATRTGHSGNTIYF. DNA for the CDR3: TGTGCCACTCGGACGGGACACTCTGGAAACACCATATATTTT.

The rearrangement links TRBV28 to TRBJ1-2, with 8 nucleotides matching TRBD1. CDR1 MDHEN and CDR2 SYDVKM come from the germline V gene. The CDR3 loop spans 16 amino acids. Unmatched junction bases numbered 7, after V lost 2 bases and J lost 2 bases. Here the CDR3 DNA reads TGTGCCAGCAGTTTAATATTACAGGGGGACAACTATGGCTACACCTTC. As protein: CASSLILQGDNYGYTF.

This sequence joins TRBV2 and TRBJ1-1; 7 nucleotides line up with TRBD1. The CDR3 has 14 amino acids. Germline CDR1 is SNHLY and CDR2 is FYNNEI. V lost 7 bases to trimming and J lost 7 bases; unmatched junction nucleotides: 12. The chain's CDR3 is CASTQQGNLGEAFF. CDR3 coding DNA: TGTGCCAGCACCCAACAGGGGAATTTAGGTGAAGCTTTCTTT.

The chain links TRBV29-1 to TRBJ2-1; D assignment may be TRBD1 or TRBD2 (6 bases each). Trimming pared 7 bases from V and 8 bases from J, leaving 15 bases between. The CDR3 extends over 12 amino acids. Germline values: CDR1 SQVTM, CDR2 ANQGSEA. CDR3 sequence (DNA): TGCAGCGGGAGGGGTAGGGGGGATGAGCAGTTCTTC. Translation gives CSGRGRGDEQFF.

V gene TRBV6-5 combines with J gene TRBJ2-1; D is unresolved. Deletions cut 2 bases from V and 4 bases from J, with 12 bases between. The CDR3 has 15 amino acids. Germline V gene data show CDR1 as MNHEY and CDR2 as SVGAGI. CDR3 sequence (DNA): TGTGCCAGCAGTTACGACTCCAGAAGTTACAATGAGCAGTTCTTC. This sequence encodes CASSYDSRSYNEQFF.

This clone has only a few counts. The gene calls are TRBV5-1 and TRBJ1-2, with D possibly matching TRBD1 (5 bases). CDR3 length equals 16 residues. From germline, CDR1 is SGHRS and CDR2 YFSETQ. The V end was cut by 1 base, the J end by 4 bases, with 17 bases between. CDR3: CASSLNTGSGGYGYTF. The CDR3 region has the DNA TGCGCCAGCAGCTTGAACACCGGGTCCGGGGGCTATGGCTACACCTTC.

The chain has TRBV6-1 and TRBJ2-1, with a tentative D call TRBD2 (6 bases). V lost 8 bases and J lost 9, with 14 bases in between. The CDR3 totals 12 residues. Germline V gene lookup returns CDR1 MNHNS and CDR2 SASEGT. Here the CDR3 reads CASSFMGGEQFF. The CDR3 DNA sequence: TGTGCCAGCTCGTTTATGGGGGGTGAGCAGTTCTTC.

The genes are TRBV7-2 and TRBJ1-5, with TRBD1 matching over 9 bases. V was clipped by 6 bases and J by 1 base; unmatched bases: 4. There are 15 residues in the CDR3. CDR1 is SGHTA and CDR2 is FQGNSA in the germline V gene. The CDR3 is CASSLTGGSNQPQHF. Written as DNA, the CDR3 is TGTGCCAGCAGTTTAACAGGGGGCAGCAATCAGCCCCAGCATTTT.

The V gene is TRBV5-8, the J gene TRBJ2-7; perhaps TRBD1 as D (6 bases). The germline gives CDR1 SGHTS, CDR2 YDEGEE. The V end was cut by 4 bases, the J end by 3 bases, with 20 bases between. CDR3 length equals 16 residues. Here the CDR3 reads CASSILPNRALYEQYF. The CDR3 bases are TGTGCCAGCAGCATTCTCCCCAACAGGGCCCTCTACGAGCAGTACTTC. Full variable domain (remainder filled in from reference TRBV5-8 and TRBJ2-7): EAGVTQSPTHLIKTRGQQATLRCSPISGHTSVYWYQQALGLGLQFLLWYDEGEERNRGNFPPRFSGRQFPNYSSELNVNALELEDSALYLCASSILPNRALYEQYFGPGTRLTVT.

This rearrangement joins TRBV11-2 to TRBJ2-1, with 7 bases lining up with TRBD2. The germline V gene encodes CDR1 SGHAT and CDR2 FQNNGV. Trimming removed 4 bases from V and 8 bases from J; junction bases left unmatched: 14. This CDR3 comprises 16 residues. In DNA form, the CDR3 reads TGTGCCAGCAGCTCCCCTCTGGGACTGGCGGGGGATGAGCAGTTCTTC. Translated: CASSSPLGLAGDEQFF.

The chain has TRBV7-6 and TRBJ1-4; D call uncertain. CDR1 is SGHVS and CDR2 is FNYEAQ in the germline V gene. The CDR3 is 15 residues long. The V and J ends lost 2 bases and 3 bases respectively, with 10 bases between them. The CDR3 sequence is CASSLTGAPNEKLFF. The CDR3 DNA sequence: TGTGCCAGCAGCTTAACGGGAGCCCCTAATGAAAAACTGTTTTTT.

The chain has TRBV10-1 and TRBJ1-5; D call uncertain. Germline CDR1 is WNHNN and CDR2 is SYGVQD (reference sequence). The V end was cut by 9 bases, the J end by 2 bases, with 17 bases between. The CDR3 length is 15 residues. CDR3 sequence (DNA): TGCGCCAGTCCGATGAGAGGGATCCGCAATCAGCCCCAGCATTTT. It codes for CASPMRGIRNQPQHF.

V and J are TRBV19 and TRBJ2-1; 7 bases agree with TRBD2. Germline CDR1 LNHDA, CDR2 SQIVND (reference sequence). V trimming: 6 bases; J trimming: 1 base; junction bases outside the gene matches: 6. The CDR3 has 15 amino acids. The chain's CDR3 is CASRKRGESYNEQFF. In DNA, the CDR3 is TGTGCCAGTAGAAAGCGGGGAGAGTCCTACAATGAGCAGTTCTTC. Together with reference TRBV19 and TRBJ2-1, the CDR3 gives the full variable domain: DGGITQSPKYLFRKEGQNVTLSCEQNLNHDAMYWYRQDPGQGLRLIYYSQIVNDFQKGDIAEGYSVSREKKESFPLTVTSAQKNPTAFYLCASRKRGESYNEQFFGPGTRLTVL.

This clone has only one observation. This chain uses TRBV6-1 with TRBJ1-1; D is possibly TRBD1 (6 bases). This CDR3 is built from 13 residues. V was trimmed by 6 bases and J by 2 bases, leaving 10 bases between them. CDR1 and CDR2 (germline): MNHNS, SASEGT. The CDR3 nucleotides are TGTGCCAGCAGCAGGGGCGCTAACACTGAAGCTTTCTTT. Residues: CASSRGANTEAFF.

The chain recombines TRBV11-2 with TRBJ1-2; 9 bases are a match to TRBD1. The V and J ends lost 8 bases and 13 bases, in that order; junction bases with no gene match: 14. The germline V gene encodes CDR1 SGHAT and CDR2 FQNNGV. The CDR3 contains 13 residues. As DNA, the CDR3 is TGTGCCAGCCGGTTGGAGGACAGGGGAGTCTCCACCTTC. It encodes CASRLEDRGVSTF. Full variable domain (rest looked up from reference TRBV11-2 and TRBJ1-2): EAGVAQSPRYKIIEKRQSVAFWCNPISGHATLYWYQQILGQGPKLLIQFQNNGVVDDSQLPKDRFSAERLKGVDSTLKIQPAKLEDSAVYLCASRLEDRGVSTFGSGTRLTVV.

V usage is TRBV2 and J usage is TRBJ1-1, with D perhaps matching TRBD1 (5 bases). The CDR3 spans 13 residues. V lost 10 bases and J lost 2, with 14 bases in between. Per the germline V gene, CDR1 is SNHLY and CDR2 is FYNNEI. The chain's CDR3 is CANPGPVNTEAFF. The CDR3 bases are TGTGCCAACCCGGGACCCGTTAACACTGAAGCTTTCTTT.

The gene calls are TRBV6-1 and TRBJ2-5, with a weak D call TRBD2 (6 bases). V lost 4 bases to trimming and J lost 2 bases, with 17 bases between them. The CDR3 sequence is 16 residues long. CDR1 and CDR2 from the germline V gene are MNHNS and SASEGT. In nucleotides, the CDR3 is TGTGCCAGCAGTGCCTCCAGATTTGGGGGGCAAGAGACCCAGTACTTC. Protein: CASSASRFGGQETQYF.

The chain is built from TRBV10-3 and TRBJ2-1; 11 positions match TRBD2. The CDR3 totals 15 residues. The V and J ends lost 2 bases and 5 bases, in that order; junction bases with no gene match: 2. Germline values: CDR1 ENHRY, CDR2 SYGVKD. The CDR3 here is CAISETSGRNNEQFF. The CDR3 DNA reads as TGTGCCATCAGTGAGACTAGCGGGAGAAACAATGAGCAGTTCTTC.

The rearrangement joins TRBV10-3 to TRBJ1-6; D is ambiguous. The CDR3 runs 12 residues. CDR1 is ENHRY, CDR2 SYGVKD, per germline. With 3 bases removed from V and 7 bases from J, the gap between germline ends came to 4 bases. Here the CDR3 DNA reads TGTGCCATCAGTGATCCAAATTCACCCCTCCACTTT. Translated: CAISDPNSPLHF.

V usage is TRBV7-6 and J usage is TRBJ2-7; 9 nucleotides agree with TRBD1. The germline gives CDR1 SGHVS, CDR2 FNYEAQ. V shed 1 base, J shed 2 bases, and the junction held 3 bases outside the gene matches. CDR3 size: 15 residues. CDR3 region: CASSLGQGGTYEQYF. The CDR3 bases are TGTGCCAGCAGCTTAGGACAGGGGGGTACCTACGAGCAGTACTTC. Drawing the rest from reference TRBV7-6 and TRBJ2-7, the complete variable domain is GAGVSQSPRYKVTKRGQDVALRCDPISGHVSLYWYRQALGQGPEFLTYFNYEAQQDKSGLPNDRFSAERPEGSISTLTIQRTEQRDSAMYRCASSLGQGGTYEQYFGPGTRLTVT.

The chain employs TRBV18 and TRBJ2-7; TRBD2 is a possible D gene (6 bases). In germline, CDR1 is KGHSH, CDR2 LQKENI. The V end was cut by 3 bases, the J end by 5 bases, with 23 bases between. CDR3 size: 17 residues. The CDR3 reads CASSPLGGLRSLDEQYV. CDR3 coding DNA: TGTGCCAGCTCACCCCTCGGGGGACTGCGAAGTTTGGACGAGCAGTACGTC.

The chain carries TRBV7-2 and TRBJ2-7; D assignment may be TRBD1 or TRBD2 (6 bases each). CDR1 SGHTA and CDR2 FQGNSA come from the germline V gene. CDR3 length equals 15 residues. V was shortened by 5 bases and J by 3 bases, with 17 bases between the two germline ends. The CDR3 coding sequence is TGTGCCAGCAGCCCCAGTGGTGGGGGGCTCTACGAGCAGTACTTC. Amino acids: CASSPSGGGLYEQYF.

The sample holds one count of this clone. The chain recombines TRBV11-2 with TRBJ2-5; D gene ambiguous. The CDR3 length is 11 residues. The germline V gene encodes CDR1 SGHAT and CDR2 FQNNGV. The ends were cut back, 3 bases at V and 5 bases at J, with 4 bases in the middle. CDR3: CASSFGETQYF. CDR3 bases: TGTGCCAGCAGCTTCGGCGAGACCCAGTACTTC.

About this clone: One junction end disagrees with the germline gene, perhaps due to a read error. The genes are TRBV19 and TRBJ1-5; 8 bases match TRBD1. Germline CDR1 LNHDA, CDR2 SQIVND (reference sequence). This CDR3 spans 14 amino acids. The CDR3 sequence: CASRSGQVGQAQHF. The DNA of the CDR3 is TGTGCCAGTAGATCGGGACAGGTAGGTCAGGCCCAGCATTTT.